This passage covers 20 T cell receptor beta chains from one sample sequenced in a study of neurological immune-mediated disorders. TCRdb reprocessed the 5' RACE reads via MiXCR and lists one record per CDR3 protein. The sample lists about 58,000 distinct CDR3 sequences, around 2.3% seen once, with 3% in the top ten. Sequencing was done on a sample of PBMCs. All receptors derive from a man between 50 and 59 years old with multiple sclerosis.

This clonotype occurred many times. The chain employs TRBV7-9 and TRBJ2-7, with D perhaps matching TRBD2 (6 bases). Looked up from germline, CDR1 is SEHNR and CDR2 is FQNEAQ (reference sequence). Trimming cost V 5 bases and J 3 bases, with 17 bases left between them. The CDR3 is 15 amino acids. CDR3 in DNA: TGTGCCAGCAGCCCTCTCCCCTCGGGGGACTACGAGCAGTACTTC. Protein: CASSPLPSGDYEQYF.

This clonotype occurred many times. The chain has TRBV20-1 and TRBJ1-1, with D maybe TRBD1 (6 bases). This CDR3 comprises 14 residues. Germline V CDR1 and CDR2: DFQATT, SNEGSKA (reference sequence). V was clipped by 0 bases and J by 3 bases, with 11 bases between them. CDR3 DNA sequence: TGCAGTGCTAGAGATGCTGGGGGCGACACTGAAGCTTTCTTT. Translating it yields CSARDAGGDTEAFF.

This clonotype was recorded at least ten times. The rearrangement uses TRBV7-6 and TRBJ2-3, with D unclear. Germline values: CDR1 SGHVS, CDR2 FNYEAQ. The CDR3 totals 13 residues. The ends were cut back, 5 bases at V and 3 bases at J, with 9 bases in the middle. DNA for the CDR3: TGTGCCAGCAGCCAGCTGCGTACAGATACGCAGTATTTT. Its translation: CASSQLRTDTQYF.

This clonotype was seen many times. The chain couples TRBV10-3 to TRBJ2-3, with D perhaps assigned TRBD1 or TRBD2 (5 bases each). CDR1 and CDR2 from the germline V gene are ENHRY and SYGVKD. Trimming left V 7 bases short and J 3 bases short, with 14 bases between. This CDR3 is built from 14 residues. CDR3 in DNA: TGTGCCATCATGGGGACGGTGAAGACAGATACGCAGTATTTT. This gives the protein CAIMGTVKTDTQYF.

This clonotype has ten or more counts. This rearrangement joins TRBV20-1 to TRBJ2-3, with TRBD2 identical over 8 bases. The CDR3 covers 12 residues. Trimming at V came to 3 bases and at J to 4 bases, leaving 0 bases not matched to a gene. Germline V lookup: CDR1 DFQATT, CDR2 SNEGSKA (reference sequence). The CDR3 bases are TGCAGTGCTAGCGGGGGGGCAGATACGCAGTATTTT. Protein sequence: CSASGGADTQYF.

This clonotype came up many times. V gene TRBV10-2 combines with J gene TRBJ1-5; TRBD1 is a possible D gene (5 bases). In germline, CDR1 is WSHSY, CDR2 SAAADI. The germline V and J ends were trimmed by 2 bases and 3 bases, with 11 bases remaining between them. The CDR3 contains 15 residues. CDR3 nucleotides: TGCGCCAGCAGTGAGCTGGGGACCCTCAATCAGCCCCAGCATTTT. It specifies CASSELGTLNQPQHF.

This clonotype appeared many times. The CDR3: CASSLFGLAGGDEQFF. DNA of the CDR3: TGTGCCAGCAGCTTATTTGGATTGGCGGGGGGAGATGAGCAGTTCTTC. The rearrangement links TRBV7-2 to TRBJ2-1, with TRBD2 matching over 8 bases. From germline, CDR1 is SGHTA and CDR2 FQGNSA. The trim removed 2 bases at V and 8 bases at J, leaving 11 bases unmatched. This CDR3 region has 16 residues.

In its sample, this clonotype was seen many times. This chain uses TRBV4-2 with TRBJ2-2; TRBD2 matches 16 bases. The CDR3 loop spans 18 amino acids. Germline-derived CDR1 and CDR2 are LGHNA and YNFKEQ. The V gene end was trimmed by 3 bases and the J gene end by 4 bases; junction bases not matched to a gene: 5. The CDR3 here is CASSQAGTSGGATGELFF. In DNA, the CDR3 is TGTGCCAGCAGCCAGGCCGGGACTAGCGGGGGGGCCACCGGGGAGCTGTTTTTT.

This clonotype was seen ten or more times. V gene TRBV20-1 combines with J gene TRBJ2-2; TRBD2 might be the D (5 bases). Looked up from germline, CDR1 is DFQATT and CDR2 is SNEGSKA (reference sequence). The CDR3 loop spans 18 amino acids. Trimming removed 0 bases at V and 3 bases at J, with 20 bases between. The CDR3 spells CSARDLEASSKDTGELFF. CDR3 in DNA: TGCAGTGCTAGAGACCTCGAGGCCTCTAGCAAAGACACCGGGGAGCTGTTTTTT.

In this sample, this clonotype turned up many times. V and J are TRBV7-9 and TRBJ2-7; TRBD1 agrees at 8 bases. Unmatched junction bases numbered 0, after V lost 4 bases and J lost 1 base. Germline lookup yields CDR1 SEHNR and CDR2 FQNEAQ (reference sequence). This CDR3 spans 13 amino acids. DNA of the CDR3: TGTGCCAGCAGCTGGGACAGGTCCTACGAGCAGTACTTC. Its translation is CASSWDRSYEQYF.

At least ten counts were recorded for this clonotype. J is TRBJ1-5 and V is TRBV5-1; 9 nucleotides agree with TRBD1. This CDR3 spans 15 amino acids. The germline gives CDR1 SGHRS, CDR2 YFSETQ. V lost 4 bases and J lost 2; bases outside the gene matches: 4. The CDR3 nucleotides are TGCGCCAGCAGCATGGGACAGGGTGGCAATCAGCCCCAGCATTTT. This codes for CASSMGQGGNQPQHF.

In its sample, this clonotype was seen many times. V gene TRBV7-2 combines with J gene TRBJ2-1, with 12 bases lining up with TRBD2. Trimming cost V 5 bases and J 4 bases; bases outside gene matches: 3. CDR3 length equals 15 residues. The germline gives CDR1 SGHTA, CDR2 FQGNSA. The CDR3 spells CASSRGLAGYNEQFF. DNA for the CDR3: TGTGCCAGCAGCCGAGGACTAGCGGGGTACAATGAGCAGTTCTTC.

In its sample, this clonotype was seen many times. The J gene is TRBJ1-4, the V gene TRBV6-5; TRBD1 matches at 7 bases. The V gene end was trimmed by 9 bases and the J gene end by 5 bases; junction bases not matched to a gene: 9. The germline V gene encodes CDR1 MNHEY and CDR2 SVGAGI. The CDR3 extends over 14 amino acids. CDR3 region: CASKKDRANEKLFF. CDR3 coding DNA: TGTGCCAGTAAAAAAGACAGGGCGAATGAAAAACTGTTTTTT.

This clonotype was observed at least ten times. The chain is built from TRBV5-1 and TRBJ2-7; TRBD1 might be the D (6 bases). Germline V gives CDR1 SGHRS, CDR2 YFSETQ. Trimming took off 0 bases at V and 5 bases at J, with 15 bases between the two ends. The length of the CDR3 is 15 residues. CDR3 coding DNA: TGCGCCAGCAGCTTGGGGCGGCAGGGGCTGGACGAGCAGTACTTC. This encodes CASSLGRQGLDEQYF.

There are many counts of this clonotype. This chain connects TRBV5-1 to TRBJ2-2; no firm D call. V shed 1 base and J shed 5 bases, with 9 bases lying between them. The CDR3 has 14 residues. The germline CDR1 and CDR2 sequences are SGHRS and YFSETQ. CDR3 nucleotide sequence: TGCGCCAGCAGCTTGCAAGACCGAACCGGGGAGCTGTTTTTT. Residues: CASSLQDRTGELFF.

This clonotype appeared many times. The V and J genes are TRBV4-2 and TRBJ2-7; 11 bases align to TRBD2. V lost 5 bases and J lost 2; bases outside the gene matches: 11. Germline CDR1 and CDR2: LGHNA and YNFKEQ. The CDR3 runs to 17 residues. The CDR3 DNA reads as TGTGCCAGCAGCAGAGCTAGCGGGGGGACTACCGCCTACGAGCAGTACTTC. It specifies CASSRASGGTTAYEQYF.

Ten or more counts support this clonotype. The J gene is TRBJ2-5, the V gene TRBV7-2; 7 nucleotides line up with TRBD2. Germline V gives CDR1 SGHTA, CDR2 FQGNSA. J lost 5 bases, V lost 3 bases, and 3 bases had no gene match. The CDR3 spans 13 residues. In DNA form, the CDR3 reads TGTGCCAGCAGCTTCCAGGGAGGGGAGACCCAGTACTTC. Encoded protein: CASSFQGGETQYF. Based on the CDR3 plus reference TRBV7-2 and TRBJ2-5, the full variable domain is GAGVSQSPSNKVTEKGKDVELRCDPISGHTALYWYRQSLGQGLEFLIYFQGNSAPDKSGLPSDRFSAERTGGSVSTLTIQRTQQEDSAVYLCASSFQGGETQYFGPGTRLLVL.

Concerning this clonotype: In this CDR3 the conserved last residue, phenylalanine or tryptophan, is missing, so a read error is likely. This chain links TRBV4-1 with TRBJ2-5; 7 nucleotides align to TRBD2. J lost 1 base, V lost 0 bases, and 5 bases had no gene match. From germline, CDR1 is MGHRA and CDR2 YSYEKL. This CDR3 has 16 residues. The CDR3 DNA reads TGCGCCAGCAGCCAAGACGGCGCGGGGGTCCAAGAGACCCAGTACAAC. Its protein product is CASSQDGAGVQETQYN.

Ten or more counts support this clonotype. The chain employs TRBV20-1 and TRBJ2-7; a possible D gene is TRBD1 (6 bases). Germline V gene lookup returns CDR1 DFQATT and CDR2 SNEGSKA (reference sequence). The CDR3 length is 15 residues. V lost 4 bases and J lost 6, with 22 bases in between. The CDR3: CSAIGHRDNPTEQYF. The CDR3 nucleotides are TGCAGTGCTATCGGTCACCGGGACAATCCAACCGAGCAGTACTTC.

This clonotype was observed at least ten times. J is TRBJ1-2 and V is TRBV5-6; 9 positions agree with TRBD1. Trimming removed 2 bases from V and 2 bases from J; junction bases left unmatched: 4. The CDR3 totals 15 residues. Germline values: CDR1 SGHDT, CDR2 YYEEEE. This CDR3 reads CASSFGDRVNYGYTF. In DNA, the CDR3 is TGTGCCAGCAGCTTTGGGGACAGGGTAAACTATGGCTACACCTTC.